Included here is one T cell receptor beta chain sequence, with context. What it binds is unknown. This CDR3 comprises 14 residues. The germline gives CDR1 SGHVS, CDR2 FQNEAQ. Trimming cost V 4 bases and J 5 bases, with 11 bases left between them. Assay used: immunoSEQ multiplex PCR; TCRdb lists only in-frame clones, some missing. This table has 90,000 to 100,000 clones, around 88% appearing once. These data come from a study of cytomegalovirus exposure and HLA in healthy donors. Study-wide results and limits: Associated with cytomegalovirus, according to the listing, were 150 to 200 TCR beta chains. Confirmation in vitro established that three CMV-associated chains were specific for CMV antigens. Across donors, most TCRs were seen rarely, yet some public ones were widespread. The classifier reportedly diagnosed cytomegalovirus status with high specificity and sensitivity.

V and J are TRBV7-8 and TRBJ1-4, with a possible D match to TRBD1 (5 bases). The specimen was PBMCs. This sequence originates from a young woman in good health and CMV-seronegative. Here the CDR3 DNA reads TGTGCCAGCAGCTCGGGACTCCTGAATGAAAAACTGTTTTTT. Residues: CASSSGLLNEKLFF.